This record concerns one TCR beta chain sequence. Its cognate antigen is unknown. The data are from a study of cytomegalovirus exposure and HLA in healthy donors. As for the study in general: Most genotyped donors, about 81% of about 430, had Caucasian-associated genetic ancestry.

This PCR relied on a set of 60 Vbeta primers and 13 Jbeta primers. Method: immunoSEQ multiplex PCR; TCRdb's copy keeps in-frame clones and lacks some. Of roughly 98,000 clones listed, under 85% were seen once; the top ten hold roughly 2%. Overall study results and limits: Later analysis placed DRB1 highest and HLA-C lowest in TCR association rates, which differed by HLA locus. In an earlier analysis, about 87% or about 30%: the productive usage of most TCR beta V segments.

CDR3 length: 15 residues. V lost 0 bases and J lost 0, with 5 bases in between. The germline V gene has CDR1 SGHVS and CDR2 FQNEAQ. The clonotype comes from a man aged 40-50 years in good health and CMV-seronegative. The V gene is TRBV7-8, the J gene TRBJ2-2; D gene ambiguous. The sample was PBMCs. CDR3 DNA: TGTGCCAGCAGCTTAGCCAGTGCGAACACCGGGGAGCTGTTTTTT. Amino acids: CASSLASANTGELFF.